The 23 T cell receptor beta chains in this list originate from one sample, sequenced in a study of beta chain features in type 1 diabetes. Isolated RNA was reverse transcribed in full, so expressed TCRB transcripts were sequenced. TCRdb keeps only in-frame clones here, not all; method: immunoSEQ multiplex PCR. The sample has over 150,000 clones, approximately 13% seen once. Input material: central memory CD4+ T cells from blood. The receptors originated from a woman in her late teens or twenties in good health.

The chain carries TRBV7-2 and TRBJ1-5; TRBD1 aligns across 7 bases. With V trimmed by 3 bases and J by 1 base, 3 bases remained unmatched. Looked up from germline, CDR1 is SGHTA and CDR2 is FQGNSA. The CDR3 covers 15 residues. The CDR3 DNA sequence: TGTGCCAGCAGCTTCACGGACAGGAGCAATCAGCCCCAGCATTTT. This translates into CASSFTDRSNQPQHF.

The V call is TRBV28, the J call TRBJ1-1, with D unresolved. The germline V and J ends were trimmed by 6 bases and 0 bases, with 8 bases remaining between them. CDR1 and CDR2 from the germline V gene are MDHEN and SYDVKM. The CDR3 length is 13 residues. CDR3 DNA sequence: TGTGCCAGCAGCCCAGTATTGAACACTGAAGCTTTCTTT. This sequence encodes CASSPVLNTEAFF.

The gene calls are TRBV27 and TRBJ2-3; D unresolved. The CDR3 has 14 amino acids. The germline V gene has CDR1 MNHEY and CDR2 SMNVEV (reference sequence). Trimming cost V 5 bases and J 3 bases, with 12 bases left between them. As DNA, the CDR3 is TGTGCCAGCAGTCCGCGAATAAAGACAGATACGCAGTATTTT. Its translation is CASSPRIKTDTQYF.

This clone was recorded at least ten times. This sequence joins TRBV7-9 and TRBJ1-2, with a tentative D call TRBD1 (6 bases). Germline lookup yields CDR1 SEHNR and CDR2 FQNEAQ (reference sequence). The CDR3 loop spans 13 amino acids. Trimming stripped 3 bases from V and 7 bases from J, with 12 bases between. The CDR3 reads CASSFDRSGGYTF. DNA for the CDR3: TGTGCCAGCAGCTTTGACAGGTCGGGTGGCTACACCTTC.

This clone was found a few times. This sequence joins TRBV18 and TRBJ2-1; possible D gene TRBD2, 6 bases. CDR3 size: 13 residues. V lost 1 base and J lost 9, with 10 bases in between. The germline V gene encodes CDR1 KGHSH and CDR2 LQKENI. The DNA of the CDR3 is TGTGCCAGCTCACCACGGAGGGAGTCTGAGCAGTTCTTC. Translating gives CASSPRRESEQFF.

The rearrangement links TRBV11-2 to TRBJ2-1; TRBD2 matches 8 bases. This CDR3 contains 15 residues. V gave up 2 bases and J gave up 6 bases; unmatched junction bases: 6. Per germline, CDR1 SGHAT and CDR2 FQNNGV. CDR3 in DNA: TGTGCCAGCAGCTTAAGGCACGGGACTAGCAATGAGCAGTTCTTC. It is translated as CASSLRHGTSNEQFF. Full variable domain (remainder filled in from reference TRBV11-2 and TRBJ2-1): EAGVAQSPRYKIIEKRQSVAFWCNPISGHATLYWYQQILGQGPKLLIQFQNNGVVDDSQLPKDRFSAERLKGVDSTLKIQPAKLEDSAVYLCASSLRHGTSNEQFFGPGTRLTVL.

This clone has just one count. J is TRBJ1-5 and V is TRBV30, with 8 bases aligning to TRBD1. The V and J ends lost 3 bases and 6 bases, in that order; junction bases with no gene match: 13. The CDR3 totals 16 residues. Germline V gives CDR1 GTSNPN, CDR2 SVGIG (reference sequence). In DNA form, the CDR3 reads TGTGCCTGGAGCGCCGTGACTCCAGGGGGCAGTCAGCCCCAGCATTTT. Protein product: CAWSAVTPGGSQPQHF.

J is TRBJ1-1 and V is TRBV7-2, with a tentative D call TRBD1 (5 bases). Trimming stripped 5 bases from V and 5 bases from J, with 12 bases between. CDR1 SGHTA and CDR2 FQGNSA come from the germline V gene. The CDR3 is made up of 13 amino acids. For the CDR3, the DNA is TGTGCCAGCAGCCCTCAGGGTTCGACTGAAGCTTTCTTT. Residues: CASSPQGSTEAFF.

V usage is TRBV11-2 and J usage is TRBJ2-5, with TRBD1 matching over 7 bases. There are 16 residues in the CDR3. V was pared by 0 bases and J by 7 bases, with 11 bases of the junction left unmatched. Germline CDR1 is SGHAT and CDR2 is FQNNGV. In DNA form, the CDR3 reads TGTGCCAGCAGCTTAGATCTGGCAGGGGGAGTGGGGACCCAGTACTTC. Translated, it gives CASSLDLAGGVGTQYF.

This clone was found a few times. The chain is built from TRBV7-2 and TRBJ2-3; D remains ambiguous. Trimming took off 0 bases at V and 0 bases at J, with 7 bases between the two ends. Looked up from germline, CDR1 is SGHTA and CDR2 is FQGNSA. This CDR3 has 15 residues. The DNA for the CDR3 is TGTGCCAGCAGCTTAGCGGCAGTAAGCACAGATACGCAGTATTTT. Protein product: CASSLAAVSTDTQYF.

This clone turned up a few times. The chain combines TRBV19 with TRBJ2-5; possible D gene TRBD2, 6 bases. In germline, CDR1 is LNHDA, CDR2 SQIVND (reference sequence). CDR3 length: 15 residues. V was pared by 1 base and J by 1 base, with 10 bases between. CDR3 sequence: CASSIVARGQETQYF. Here the CDR3 DNA reads TGTGCCAGTAGTATAGTGGCGCGGGGCCAAGAGACCCAGTACTTC.

In this sample, this clone turned up many times. V usage is TRBV4-3 and J usage is TRBJ2-7; D is unclear. With 1 base removed from V and 2 bases from J, the gap between germline ends came to 15 bases. Germline V gene sequence: CDR1 LGHNA, CDR2 YSLEER. The CDR3 length is 16 residues. CDR3 DNA sequence: TGCGCCAGCAGCCAAGTGGGTGTAGGAGCTGCCTACGAGCAGTACTTC. Residues: CASSQVGVGAAYEQYF.

This sequence joins TRBV18 and TRBJ2-5; 10 bases line up with TRBD1. Trimming removed 3 bases from V and 2 bases from J; junction bases left unmatched: 9. The CDR3 extends over 17 amino acids. Germline assignment: CDR1 KGHSH and CDR2 LQKENI. CDR3 sequence (DNA): TGTGCCAGCTCACCTATCCGGGACAGGGGAACTCAAGAGACCCAGTACTTC. This sequence encodes CASSPIRDRGTQETQYF. The full variable domain, in which reference TRBV18 and TRBJ2-5 provide the parts outside the CDR3, is NAGVMQNPRHLVRRRGQEARLRCSPMKGHSHVYWYRQLPEEGLKFMVYLQKENIIDESGMPKERFSAEFPKEGPSILRIQQVVRGDSAAYFCASSPIRDRGTQETQYFGPGTRLLVL.

In this sample, this clone turned up a few times. The chain employs TRBV7-2 and TRBJ2-1, with a tentative D call TRBD2 (6 bases). Germline V lookup: CDR1 SGHTA, CDR2 FQGNSA. Trimming shortened V by 3 bases and J by 1 base, and 19 bases separated the two germline ends. The CDR3 has 18 residues. The chain's CDR3 is CASSLNYGSGVSYNEQFF. CDR3 nucleotide sequence: TGTGCCAGCAGCTTGAACTATGGTAGCGGTGTGTCCTACAATGAGCAGTTCTTC.

The genes are TRBV2 and TRBJ1-1; 9 positions agree with TRBD1. V shed 4 bases, J shed 4 bases, and the junction held 4 bases outside the gene matches. Germline V gene sequence: CDR1 SNHLY, CDR2 FYNNEI. The CDR3 has 14 residues. This chain's CDR3 is CASSGTGVITEAFF. CDR3 sequence (DNA): TGTGCCAGCAGTGGGACAGGGGTCATCACTGAAGCTTTCTTT.

This clone was counted between two and nine times. The chain has TRBV7-8 and TRBJ2-1; D is perhaps TRBD2 (6 bases). V dropped 5 bases and J dropped 4 bases, with 9 bases sitting between them. The germline V gene encodes CDR1 SGHVS and CDR2 FQNEAQ. The CDR3 spans 13 residues. DNA of the CDR3: TGTGCCAGCAGCGAGGGGAGGTACAATGAGCAGTTCTTC. The encoded protein is CASSEGRYNEQFF. Using reference TRBV7-8 and TRBJ2-1 for the parts outside the CDR3, the full variable domain is GAGVSQSPRYKVAKRGQDVALRCDPISGHVSLFWYQQALGQGPEFLTYFQNEAQLDKSGLPSDRFFAERPEGSVSTLKIQRTQQEDSAVYLCASSEGRYNEQFFGPGTRLTVL.

CDR3 bases: TGTGCCAGCAGCTTGGACAGGGTCCAAGGAGAGCAGTTCTTC. Translated, it gives CASSLDRVQGEQFF. The J gene is TRBJ2-1, the V gene TRBV5-4; D is possibly TRBD1 (6 bases). Germline values: CDR1 SGHNT, CDR2 YYREEE (reference sequence). V dropped 0 bases and J dropped 10 bases, with 14 bases sitting between them. The CDR3 is made up of 14 amino acids. The whole variable domain, filled in from reference TRBV5-4 and TRBJ2-1, reads ETGVTQSPTHLIKTRGQQVTLRCSSQSGHNTVSWYQQALGQGPQFIFQYYREEENGRGNFPPRFSGLQFPNYSSELNVNALELDDSALYLCASSLDRVQGEQFFGPGTRLTVL.

This clone was detected a few times. The chain recombines TRBV19 with TRBJ1-2; a weak D match, TRBD1 (5 bases). This CDR3 is built from 15 residues. Deletions cut 5 bases from V and 5 bases from J, with 18 bases between. CDR1 is LNHDA, CDR2 SQIVND, per germline (reference sequence). The DNA of the CDR3 is TGTGCCAGTAGTCCGACAGTCACACTTAATTATGGCTACACCTTC. Its translation: CASSPTVTLNYGYTF.

This clone was counted only a few times. J is TRBJ2-7 and V is TRBV6-5; TRBD2 aligns across 11 bases. The V gene end was trimmed by 6 bases and the J gene end by 3 bases; junction bases not matched to a gene: 4. The CDR3 spans 14 residues. From germline, CDR1 is MNHEY and CDR2 SVGAGI. This chain's CDR3 is CASRRGLAGYEQYF. CDR3 DNA: TGTGCCAGCAGACGAGGACTAGCGGGCTACGAGCAGTACTTC.

There are many counts of this clone. The rearrangement uses TRBV7-2 and TRBJ2-1, with D possibly matching TRBD2 (6 bases). Germline CDR1 reads SGHTA; CDR2 reads FQGNSA. This CDR3 region has 14 residues. V shed 5 bases and J shed 5 bases, with 13 bases lying between them. The CDR3, as DNA: TGTGCCAGCAGCCCGGCCCGGAGGGACAATGAGCAGTTCTTC. This sequence encodes CASSPARRDNEQFF.

This clone was observed a handful of times. The chain links TRBV28 to TRBJ2-7; 7 nucleotides match TRBD1. CDR1 and CDR2 from the germline V gene are MDHEN and SYDVKM. This CDR3 is built from 14 residues. With V trimmed by 5 bases and J by 6 bases, 10 bases remained unmatched. CDR3 sequence: CASSPGQSSPEQYF. The CDR3 DNA follows: TGTGCCAGCAGTCCGGGACAGTCATCCCCCGAGCAGTACTTC. The entire variable domain, with the rest obtained from reference TRBV28 and TRBJ2-7, is as follows: DVKVTQSSRYLVKRTGEKVFLECVQDMDHENMFWYRQDPGLGLRLIYFSYDVKMKEKGDIPEGYSVSREKKERFSLILESASTNQTSMYLCASSPGQSSPEQYFGPGTRLTVT.

The rearrangement links TRBV5-6 to TRBJ2-1; the match to TRBD2 covers 9 bases. This CDR3 comprises 14 residues. V lost 0 bases to trimming and J lost 9 bases; unmatched junction nucleotides: 4. Germline V CDR1 and CDR2: SGHDT, YYEEEE. The CDR3 DNA reads as TGTGCCAGCAGCTTGGCTCTAGCGGGATTTGAGCAGTTCTTC. The encoded protein is CASSLALAGFEQFF.

Notes on this clone: One end of the junction varies from germline; a read error may be responsible. The chain couples TRBV7-7 to TRBJ2-5; 9 positions agree with TRBD1. This CDR3 is 15 amino acids long. Germline CDR1 is SSHAT and CDR2 is FNYEAQ (reference sequence). The DNA for the CDR3 is TGTGCTAGCAGCGGACAGGGGACCCTCCAAGAGACCCAGTACTTC. The encoded protein is CASSGQGTLQETQYF.